A selection of T cell receptor beta chains follows, all from one sample in a study of response to subunit inactivated influenza vaccine. Each CDR3 protein is one row after TCRdb ran MiXCR on the RT-PCR reads. The table shows 650,000 to 800,000 distinct CDR3 sequences, with approximately 13% occurring only once. The material was PBMCs from blood, obtained 14 to 15 days before vaccination. The receptors come from a man over 45 who received an inactivated influenza vaccine. CDR3s include the opening cysteine and the closing phenylalanine or tryptophan. The order of the fields is V gene, D gene, J gene, clone size, CDR3 protein, CDR3 DNA. A D gene is named only where the DNA matches it firmly. Size is stated for part of the rows, as once, few or many counts, or as a class when the clone is expanded.

>TRBV19|-|TRBJ2-7|few
CASSIDGTGLRQYF
TGTGCCAGTAGTATAGATGGGACTGGGCTTCGGCAGTACTTC
>TRBV20-1|-|TRBJ2-1|few
CSARVWGRDVANEQFF
TGCAGTGCTAGAGTTTGGGGGAGAGATGTAGCCAATGAGCAGTTCTTC
>TRBV18|-|TRBJ1-1|few
CASSPGSSGVKTEAFF
TGTGCCAGCTCACCAGGGTCATCAGGGGTGAAGACTGAAGCTTTCTTT
>TRBV19|-|TRBJ1-5|few
CASRIGDSNQPQHF
TGTGCCAGTAGGATAGGAGATAGCAATCAGCCCCAGCATTTT
>TRBV7-9|-|TRBJ2-1|-
CASSLSGATSYNEQFF
TGTGCCAGCAGCTTGAGCGGAGCTACCTCCTACAATGAGCAGTTCTTC
>TRBV4-3|TRBD1|TRBJ2-2|-
CASSQEPGQGVGELFF
TGCGCCAGCAGCCAAGAACCGGGACAGGGTGTCGGGGAGCTGTTTTTT
>TRBV4-3|TRBD1|TRBJ2-1|few
CASSQPRQGYNEQFF
TGCGCCAGCAGCCAACCGAGACAGGGTTACAATGAGCAGTTCTTC
>TRBV19|-|TRBJ1-1|-
CASTRAGVDTEAFF
TGTGCCAGTACGAGGGCAGGGGTCGACACTGAAGCTTTCTTT
>TRBV7-2|TRBD2|TRBJ2-5|-
CASSLAYLAGVETQYF
TGTGCCAGCAGCTTAGCGTACCTAGCGGGGGTAGAGACCCAGTACTTC
>TRBV29-1|TRBD1|TRBJ2-3|few
CSVRGTGGAADTQYF
TGCAGCGTAAGAGGGACAGGGGGCGCGGCGGATACGCAGTATTTT
>TRBV29-1|-|TRBJ2-1|many
CSVEDTGSYNEQFF
TGCAGCGTTGAAGATACCGGGTCCTACAATGAGCAGTTCTTC
>TRBV10-2|TRBD2|TRBJ2-1|few
CASRGEPYEQFF
TGCGCCAGCCGGGGGGAACCCTATGAGCAGTTCTTC
>TRBV20-1|-|TRBJ1-1|few
CSAGREANTEAFF
TGCAGTGCGGGGAGAGAGGCTAACACTGAAGCTTTCTTT
>TRBV4-1|-|TRBJ1-1|few
CASSQTTEMNTEAFF
TGCGCCAGCAGCCAAACGACAGAGATGAACACTGAAGCTTTCTTT
>TRBV5-1|-|TRBJ2-7|few
CASSPRGSGSYEQYF
TGCGCCAGCAGCCCCCGGGGTAGCGGCTCCTACGAGCAGTACTTC
>TRBV9|TRBD2|TRBJ2-2|-
CASSGRGGGNTGELFF
TGTGCCAGCAGCGGCCGGGGCGGGGGAAACACCGGGGAGCTGTTTTTT
>TRBV4-3|TRBD2|TRBJ2-3|-
CASSQVPSGSIPDTQYF
TGCGCCAGCAGCCAAGTGCCTAGCGGGAGTATCCCAGATACGCAGTATTTT
>TRBV27|-|TRBJ2-7|-
CASSYREGPYEQYF
TGTGCCAGCAGTTATCGTGAGGGGCCTTACGAGCAGTACTTC
>TRBV9|TRBD2|TRBJ2-7|-
CASSVAVSGSYEQYF
TGTGCCAGCAGCGTAGCTGTAAGCGGGAGCTACGAGCAGTACTTC
>TRBV5-5|-|TRBJ2-2|-
CASSFLIYGLTGELFF
TGTGCCAGCAGCTTTCTCATTTACGGACTCACCGGGGAGCTGTTTTTT
>TRBV12-3/TRBV12-4|-|TRBJ1-1|many
CASSLGQRAFF
TGTGCCAGCAGTTTAGGGCAAAGGGCTTTCTTT
>TRBV7-9|-|TRBJ1-4|-
CASSRQAQGKLFF
TGTGCCAGCAGCCGACAGGCCCAAGGAAAACTGTTTTTT
>TRBV7-8|-|TRBJ2-1|-
CASSLSGFRYNEQFF
TGTGCCAGCAGCCTCAGCGGATTCCGCTACAATGAGCAGTTCTTC
>TRBV29-1|-|TRBJ2-1|few
CSIRKGWGGNYNEQFF
TGCAGCATTAGGAAAGGGTGGGGCGGGAATTACAATGAGCAGTTCTTC
>TRBV5-5|TRBD2|TRBJ2-1|many
CASSLASGTYNEQFF
TGTGCCAGCAGCTTGGCTAGCGGGACCTACAATGAGCAGTTCTTC
>TRBV20-1|TRBD1|TRBJ1-5|many
CSARQGGNQPQHF
TGCAGTGCTAGGCAGGGGGGAAATCAGCCCCAGCATTTT
>TRBV7-9|-|TRBJ1-6|-
CASSQGRGSPLHF
TGTGCCAGCAGCCAGGGACGGGGTTCACCCCTCCACTTT
>TRBV30|-|TRBJ1-4|few
CAWSRTTTNEKLFF
TGTGCCTGGAGTAGGACGACAACTAATGAAAAACTGTTTTTT